This T cell receptor (beta chain) was profiled in a study of cytomegalovirus exposure and HLA in healthy donors. The CDR3 has 15 residues. As concerns this clone: The antigen remains undetermined.

Here immunoSEQ multiplex PCR was the method, and the copy in TCRdb shows in-frame clones only, minus some. This table holds fewer than 85,000 clones, roughly 94% found once. Study results and limitations: The tendency of first-cohort TCR clusters to co-occur in the roughly 130 validation repertoires emerged from a later analysis. The dataset shows that most TCR sequences were rare, while some public TCRs occurred in many donors. The classifier reportedly diagnosed cytomegalovirus status with high specificity and sensitivity. It was 164 TCR beta chains that were listed as cytomegalovirus-associated.

This sequence was found in a woman aged 18-29 years in good health and CMV-seronegative. Sequencing was done on a sample of PBMCs. This rearrangement joins TRBV21-1 to TRBJ2-5; no DNA check was done on the table's D call, TRBD2. TRBV21-1 is a pseudogene locus. CDR3 residues: CASSKGGLAEETQYF. In nucleotides, the CDR3 is TGTGCCAGCAGCAAAGGAGGATTGGCGGAAGAGACCCAGTACTTC.